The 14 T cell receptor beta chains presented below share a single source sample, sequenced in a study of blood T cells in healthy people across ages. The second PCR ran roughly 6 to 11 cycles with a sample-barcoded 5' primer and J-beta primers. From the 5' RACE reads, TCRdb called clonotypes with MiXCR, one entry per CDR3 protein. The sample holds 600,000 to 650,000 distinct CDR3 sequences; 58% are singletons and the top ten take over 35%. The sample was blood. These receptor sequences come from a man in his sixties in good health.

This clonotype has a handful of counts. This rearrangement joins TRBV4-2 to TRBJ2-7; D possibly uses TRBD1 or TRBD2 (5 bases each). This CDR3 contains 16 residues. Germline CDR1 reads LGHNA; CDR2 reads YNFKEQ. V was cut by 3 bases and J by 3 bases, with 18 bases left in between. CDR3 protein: CASSHTPGQGLYEQYF. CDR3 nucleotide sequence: TGTGCCAGCAGCCACACGCCGGGGCAGGGTCTCTACGAGCAGTACTTC.

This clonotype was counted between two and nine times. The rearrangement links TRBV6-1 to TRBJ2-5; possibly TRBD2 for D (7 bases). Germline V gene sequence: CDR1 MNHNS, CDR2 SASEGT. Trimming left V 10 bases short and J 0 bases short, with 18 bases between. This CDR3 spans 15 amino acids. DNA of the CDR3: TGTGCCATCGGTAAAAGGGGGGGAAACCAAGAGACCCAGTACTTC. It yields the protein CAIGKRGGNQETQYF.

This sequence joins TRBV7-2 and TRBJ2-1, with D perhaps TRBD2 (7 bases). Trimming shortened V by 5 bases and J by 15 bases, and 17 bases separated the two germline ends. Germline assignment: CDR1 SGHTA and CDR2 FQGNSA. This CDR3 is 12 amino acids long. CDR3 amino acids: CASSLNGGARFF. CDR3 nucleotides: TGTGCCAGCAGCCTAAATGGGGGGGCCCGGTTCTTC.

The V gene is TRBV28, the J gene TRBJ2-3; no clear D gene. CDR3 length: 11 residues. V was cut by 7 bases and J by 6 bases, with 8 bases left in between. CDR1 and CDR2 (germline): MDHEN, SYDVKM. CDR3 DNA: TGTGCCAGCATTTTCGCGGATACGCAGTATTTT. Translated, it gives CASIFADTQYF.

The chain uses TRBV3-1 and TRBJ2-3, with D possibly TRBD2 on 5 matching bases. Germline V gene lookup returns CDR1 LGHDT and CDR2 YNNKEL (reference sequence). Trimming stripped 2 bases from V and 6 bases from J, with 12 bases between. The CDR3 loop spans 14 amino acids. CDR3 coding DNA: TGTGCCAGCAGCCAACCCTCGAGAGGGGATACGCAGTATTTT. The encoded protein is CASSQPSRGDTQYF.

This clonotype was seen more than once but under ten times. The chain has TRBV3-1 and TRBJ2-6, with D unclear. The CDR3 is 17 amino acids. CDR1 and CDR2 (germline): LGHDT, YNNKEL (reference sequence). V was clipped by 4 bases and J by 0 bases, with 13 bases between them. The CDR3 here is CASSRRFRSSGANVLTF. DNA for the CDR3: TGTGCCAGCAGCCGAAGGTTCCGGAGCTCTGGGGCCAACGTCCTGACTTTC.

The CDR3 protein is CASSAEAGTQETQYF. The DNA of the CDR3 is TGTGCCAGCAGTGCCGAAGCGGGGACACAAGAGACCCAGTACTTC. This sequence joins TRBV6-5 and TRBJ2-5; TRBD2 might be the D (7 bases). The V gene lost 5 bases and the J gene lost 2 bases, with 15 bases spanning the gap. CDR3 size: 15 residues. Germline-derived CDR1 and CDR2 are MNHEY and SVGAGI.

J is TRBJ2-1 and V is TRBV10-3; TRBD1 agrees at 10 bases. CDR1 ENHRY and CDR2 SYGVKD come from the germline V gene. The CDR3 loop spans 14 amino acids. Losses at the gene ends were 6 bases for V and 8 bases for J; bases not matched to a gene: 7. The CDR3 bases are TGTGCCATCAGAGCCGGGACAGGGGTCGATGAGCAGTTCTTC. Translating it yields CAIRAGTGVDEQFF.

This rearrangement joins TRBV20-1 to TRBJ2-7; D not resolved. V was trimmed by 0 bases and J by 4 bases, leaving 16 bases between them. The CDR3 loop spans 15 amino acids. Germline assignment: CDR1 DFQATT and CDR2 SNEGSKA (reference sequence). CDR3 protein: CSARDSWKGKYEQYF. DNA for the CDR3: TGCAGTGCTAGAGATAGTTGGAAGGGAAAGTACGAGCAGTACTTC.

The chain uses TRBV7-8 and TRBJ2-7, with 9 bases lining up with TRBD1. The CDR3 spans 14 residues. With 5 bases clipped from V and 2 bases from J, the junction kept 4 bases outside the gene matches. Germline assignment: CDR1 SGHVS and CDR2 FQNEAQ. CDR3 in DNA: TGTGCCAGCAGCACCGGACAGGGGACCTACGAGCAGTACTTC. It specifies CASSTGQGTYEQYF.

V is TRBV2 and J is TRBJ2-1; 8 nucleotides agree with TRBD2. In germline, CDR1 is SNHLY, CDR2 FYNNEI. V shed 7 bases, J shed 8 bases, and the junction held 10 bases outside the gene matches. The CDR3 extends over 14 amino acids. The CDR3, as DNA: TGTGCCAGCACTCAGGGACTAGATGGCCATGAGCAGTTCTTC. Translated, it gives CASTQGLDGHEQFF.

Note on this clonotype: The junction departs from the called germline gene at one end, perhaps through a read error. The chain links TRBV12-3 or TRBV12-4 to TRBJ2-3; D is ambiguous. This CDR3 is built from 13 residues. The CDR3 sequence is CAGSSLNTDTQYF. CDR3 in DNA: TGTGCCGGCAGTTCCTTGAACACAGATACGCAGTATTTT.

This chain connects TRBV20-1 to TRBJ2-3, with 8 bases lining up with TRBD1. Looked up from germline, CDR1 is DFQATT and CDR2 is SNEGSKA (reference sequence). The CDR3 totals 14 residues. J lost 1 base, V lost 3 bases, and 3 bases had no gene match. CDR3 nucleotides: TGCAGTGCTAGGACCAGGGGGCGCACAGATACGCAGTATTTT. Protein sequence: CSARTRGRTDTQYF.

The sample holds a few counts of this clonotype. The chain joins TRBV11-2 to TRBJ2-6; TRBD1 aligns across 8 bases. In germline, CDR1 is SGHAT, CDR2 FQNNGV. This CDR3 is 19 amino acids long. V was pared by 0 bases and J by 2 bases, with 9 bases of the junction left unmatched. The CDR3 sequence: CASSLDPRQGIPGANVLTF. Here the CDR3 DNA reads TGTGCCAGCAGCTTAGATCCGAGACAGGGGATTCCTGGGGCCAACGTCCTGACTTTC.